This T cell receptor (beta chain) stems from a study of shared clonotypes between healthy human individuals. Study background: CD4 naive and memory got three plates each, CD8 naive two, CD8 memory one.

Using roughly 180 ng DNA, about 29,000 T cell genomes, the sorted-subset replicate PCRs were run. The table came from immunoSEQ multiplex PCR; TCRdb's copy has only in-frame clones and leaves some out. This table holds 550,000 to 800,000 clones, around 67% found once. Donors were healthy HIV-negative adults without recent acute infections or vaccinations. This receptor was identified in a woman younger than 45 in good health. Material for sequencing was memory CD4+ T cells sorted from blood. Subset of the sample: CD45RA-negative fraction.

CDR3 loop: CASSPGGQGYGYTF. The CDR3 DNA reads as TGTGCCAGCAGTCCGGGGGGACAGGGCTATGGCTACACCTTC. J is TRBJ1-2 and V is TRBV28; 9 nucleotides line up with TRBD1. The CDR3 is made up of 14 amino acids. V dropped 5 bases and J dropped 4; count of bases not matched to a gene: 5. Germline V gives CDR1 MDHEN, CDR2 SYDVKM.